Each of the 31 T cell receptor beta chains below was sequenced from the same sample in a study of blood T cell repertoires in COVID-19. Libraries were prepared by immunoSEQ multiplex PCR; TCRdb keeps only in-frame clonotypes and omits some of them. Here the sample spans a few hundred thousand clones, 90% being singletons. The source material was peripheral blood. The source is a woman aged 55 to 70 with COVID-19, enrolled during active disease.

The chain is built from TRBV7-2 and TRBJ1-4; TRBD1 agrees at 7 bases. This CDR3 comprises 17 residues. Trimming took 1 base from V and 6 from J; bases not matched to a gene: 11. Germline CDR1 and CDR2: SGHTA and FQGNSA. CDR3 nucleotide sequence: TGTGCCAGCAGCTTAGGGGCCAGGGGGGTAGGGGATGAAAAACTGTTTTTT. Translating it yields CASSLGARGVGDEKLFF.

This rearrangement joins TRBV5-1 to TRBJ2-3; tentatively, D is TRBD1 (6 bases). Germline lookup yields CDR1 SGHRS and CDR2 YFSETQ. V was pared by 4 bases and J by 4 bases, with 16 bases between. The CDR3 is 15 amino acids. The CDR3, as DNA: TGCGCCAGCAGCACCTACAGGGATTCGGCAGATACGCAGTATTTT. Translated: CASSTYRDSADTQYF.

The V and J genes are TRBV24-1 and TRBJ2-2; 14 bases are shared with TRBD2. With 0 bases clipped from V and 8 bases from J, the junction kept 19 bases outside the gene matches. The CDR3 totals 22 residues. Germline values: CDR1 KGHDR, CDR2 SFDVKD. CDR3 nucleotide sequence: TGTGCCACCAGTGATTTGCTCAGGACTAGCGGGGGGCCCGGTATACAAGAGGGGGAGCTGTTTTTT. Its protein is CATSDLLRTSGGPGIQEGELFF.

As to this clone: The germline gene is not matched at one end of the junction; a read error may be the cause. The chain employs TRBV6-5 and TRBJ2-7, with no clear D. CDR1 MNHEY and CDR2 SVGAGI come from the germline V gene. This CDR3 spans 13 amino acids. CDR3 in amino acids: CASSYSYIYEQYF. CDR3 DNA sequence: TGTGCCAGCAGCTACTCTTACATCTACGAGCAGTACTTC.

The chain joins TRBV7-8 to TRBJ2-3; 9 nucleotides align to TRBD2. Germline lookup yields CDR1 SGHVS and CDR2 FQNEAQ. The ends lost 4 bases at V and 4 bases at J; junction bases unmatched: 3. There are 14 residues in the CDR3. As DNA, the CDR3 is TGTGCCAGCAGCTCGGGACTAGCCTCAGATACGCAGTATTTT. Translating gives CASSSGLASDTQYF.

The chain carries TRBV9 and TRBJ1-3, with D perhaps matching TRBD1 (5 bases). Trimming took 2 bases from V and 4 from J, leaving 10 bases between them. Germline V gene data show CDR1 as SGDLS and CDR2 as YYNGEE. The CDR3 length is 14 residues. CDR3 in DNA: TGTGCCAGCAGCGTTTCGGGGGTGGGAAACACCATATATTTT. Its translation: CASSVSGVGNTIYF.

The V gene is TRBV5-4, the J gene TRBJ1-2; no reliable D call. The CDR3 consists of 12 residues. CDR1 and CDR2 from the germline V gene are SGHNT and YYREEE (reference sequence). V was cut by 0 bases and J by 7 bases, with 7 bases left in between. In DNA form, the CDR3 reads TGTGCCAGCAGCTTGGGTTCGGGTGGCTACACCTTC. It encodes CASSLGSGGYTF.

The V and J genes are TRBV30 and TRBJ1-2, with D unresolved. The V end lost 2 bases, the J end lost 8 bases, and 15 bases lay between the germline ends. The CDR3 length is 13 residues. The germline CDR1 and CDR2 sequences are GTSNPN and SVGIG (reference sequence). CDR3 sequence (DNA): TGTGCCTGGAGTATCTGGGTGGAGGGAGGCTACACCTTC. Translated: CAWSIWVEGGYTF.

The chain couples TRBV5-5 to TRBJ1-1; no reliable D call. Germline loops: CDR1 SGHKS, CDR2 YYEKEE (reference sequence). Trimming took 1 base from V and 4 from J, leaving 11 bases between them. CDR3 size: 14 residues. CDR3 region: CASSLLSRGTEAFF. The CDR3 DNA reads TGTGCCAGCAGCTTGCTTTCACGGGGCACTGAAGCTTTCTTT.

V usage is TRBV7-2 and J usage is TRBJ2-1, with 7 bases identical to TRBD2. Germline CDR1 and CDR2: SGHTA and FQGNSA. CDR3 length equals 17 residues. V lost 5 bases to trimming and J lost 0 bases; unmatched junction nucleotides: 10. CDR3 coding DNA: TGTGCCAGCAGCCCAGATCTAGCGGCCAGCTCCTACAATGAGCAGTTCTTC. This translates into CASSPDLAASSYNEQFF.

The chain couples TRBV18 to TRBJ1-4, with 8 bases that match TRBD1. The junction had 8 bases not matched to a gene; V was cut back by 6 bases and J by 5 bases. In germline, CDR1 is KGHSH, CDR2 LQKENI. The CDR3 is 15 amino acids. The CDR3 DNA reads TGTGCCAGCTCGCCTAGACAGGGGACGAATGAAAAACTGTTTTTT. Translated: CASSPRQGTNEKLFF.

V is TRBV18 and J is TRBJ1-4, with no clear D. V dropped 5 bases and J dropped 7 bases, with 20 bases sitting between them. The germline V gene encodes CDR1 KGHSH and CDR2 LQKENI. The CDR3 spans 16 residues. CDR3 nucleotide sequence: TGTGCCAGCTCAGAGGGAGCAAGCGGCTGGGGTGAAAAACTGTTTTTT. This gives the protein CASSEGASGWGEKLFF. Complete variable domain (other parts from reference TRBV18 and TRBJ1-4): NAGVMQNPRHLVRRRGQEARLRCSPMKGHSHVYWYRQLPEEGLKFMVYLQKENIIDESGMPKERFSAEFPKEGPSILRIQQVVRGDSAAYFCASSEGASGWGEKLFFGSGTQLSVL.

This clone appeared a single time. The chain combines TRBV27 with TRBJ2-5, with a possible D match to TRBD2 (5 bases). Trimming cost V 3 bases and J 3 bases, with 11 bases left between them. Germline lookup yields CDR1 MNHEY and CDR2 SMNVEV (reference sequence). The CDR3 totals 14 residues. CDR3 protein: CASSFAGSKETQYF. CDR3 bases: TGTGCCAGCAGTTTTGCGGGCTCTAAAGAGACCCAGTACTTC.

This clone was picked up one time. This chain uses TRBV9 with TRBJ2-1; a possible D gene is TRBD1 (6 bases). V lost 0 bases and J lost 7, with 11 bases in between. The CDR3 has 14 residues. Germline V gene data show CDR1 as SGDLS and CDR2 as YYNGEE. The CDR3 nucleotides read TGTGCCAGCAGCGTAGGAGGGGGTATTAATGAGCAGTTCTTC. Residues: CASSVGGGINEQFF. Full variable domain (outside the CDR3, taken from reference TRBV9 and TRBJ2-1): DSGVTQTPKHLITATGQRVTLRCSPRSGDLSVYWYQQSLDQGLQFLIQYYNGEERAKGNILERFSAQQFPDLHSELNLSSLELGDSALYFCASSVGGGINEQFFGPGTRLTVL.

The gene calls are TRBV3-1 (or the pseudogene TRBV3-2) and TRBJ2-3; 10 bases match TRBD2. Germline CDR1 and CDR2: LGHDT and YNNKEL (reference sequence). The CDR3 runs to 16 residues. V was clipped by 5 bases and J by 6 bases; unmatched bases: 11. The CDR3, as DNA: TGTGCCAGCAGCGCCCACCTAGCGGGGGCGAACGATACGCAGTATTTT. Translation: CASSAHLAGANDTQYF.

The CDR3 DNA reads as TGTGCCAGCAGCTTAGCAGCGGGGCAGGGGAACACTGAAGCTTTCTTT. Its translation: CASSLAAGQGNTEAFF. This chain uses TRBV7-2 with TRBJ1-1, with TRBD1 as a possible D gene (5 bases). Germline CDR1 SGHTA, CDR2 FQGNSA. The CDR3 covers 16 residues. V dropped 0 bases and J dropped 1 base, with 12 bases sitting between them.

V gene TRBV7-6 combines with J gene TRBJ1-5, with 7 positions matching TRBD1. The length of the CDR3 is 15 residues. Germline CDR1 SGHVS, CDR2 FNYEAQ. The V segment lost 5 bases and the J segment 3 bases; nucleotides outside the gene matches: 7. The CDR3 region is CASSLRQGINQPQHF. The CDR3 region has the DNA TGTGCCAGCAGCCTTAGACAGGGAATCAATCAGCCCCAGCATTTT. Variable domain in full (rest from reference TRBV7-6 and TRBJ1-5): GAGVSQSPRYKVTKRGQDVALRCDPISGHVSLYWYRQALGQGPEFLTYFNYEAQQDKSGLPNDRFSAERPEGSISTLTIQRTEQRDSAMYRCASSLRQGINQPQHFGDGTRLSIL.

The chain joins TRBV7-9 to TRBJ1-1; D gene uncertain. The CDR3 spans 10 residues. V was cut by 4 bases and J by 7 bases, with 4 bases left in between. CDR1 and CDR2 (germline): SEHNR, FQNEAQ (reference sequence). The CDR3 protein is CASSSREAFF. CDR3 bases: TGTGCCAGCAGCTCCCGTGAAGCTTTCTTT.

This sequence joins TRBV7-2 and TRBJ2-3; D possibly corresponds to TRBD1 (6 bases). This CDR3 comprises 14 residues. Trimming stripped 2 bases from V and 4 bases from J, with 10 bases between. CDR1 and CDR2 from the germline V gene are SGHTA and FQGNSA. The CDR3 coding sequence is TGTGCCAGCAGCTTATTTGGGGGCCCAGATACGCAGTATTTT. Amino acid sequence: CASSLFGGPDTQYF. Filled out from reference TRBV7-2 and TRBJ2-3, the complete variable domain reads GAGVSQSPSNKVTEKGKDVELRCDPISGHTALYWYRQSLGQGLEFLIYFQGNSAPDKSGLPSDRFSAERTGGSVSTLTIQRTQQEDSAVYLCASSLFGGPDTQYFGPGTRLTVL.

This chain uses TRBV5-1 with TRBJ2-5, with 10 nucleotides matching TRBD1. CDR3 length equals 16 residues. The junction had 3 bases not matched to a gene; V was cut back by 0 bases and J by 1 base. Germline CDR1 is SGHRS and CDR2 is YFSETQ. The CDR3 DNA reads TGCGCCAGCAGCTTGGGACAGGGGGCCGCCCAAGAGACCCAGTACTTC. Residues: CASSLGQGAAQETQYF.

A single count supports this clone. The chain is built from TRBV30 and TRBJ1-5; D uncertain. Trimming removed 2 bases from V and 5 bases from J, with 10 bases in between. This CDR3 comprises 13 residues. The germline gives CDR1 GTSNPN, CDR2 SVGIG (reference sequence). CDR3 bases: TGTGCCTGGAGTCCCGCTGCGTATCAGCCCCAGCATTTT. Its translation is CAWSPAAYQPQHF. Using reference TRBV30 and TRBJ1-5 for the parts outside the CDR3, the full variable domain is SQTIHQWPATLVQPVGSPLSLECTVEGTSNPNLYWYRQAAGRGLQLLFYSVGIGQISSEVPQNLSASRPQDRQFILSSKKLLLSDSGFYLCAWSPAAYQPQHFGDGTRLSIL.

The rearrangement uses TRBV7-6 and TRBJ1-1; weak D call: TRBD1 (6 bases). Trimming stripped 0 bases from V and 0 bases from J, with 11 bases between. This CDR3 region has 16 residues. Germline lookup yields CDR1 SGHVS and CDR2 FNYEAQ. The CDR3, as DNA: TGTGCCAGCAGCTTAGCGTTGGGGGCCGTGAACACTGAAGCTTTCTTT. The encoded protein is CASSLALGAVNTEAFF.

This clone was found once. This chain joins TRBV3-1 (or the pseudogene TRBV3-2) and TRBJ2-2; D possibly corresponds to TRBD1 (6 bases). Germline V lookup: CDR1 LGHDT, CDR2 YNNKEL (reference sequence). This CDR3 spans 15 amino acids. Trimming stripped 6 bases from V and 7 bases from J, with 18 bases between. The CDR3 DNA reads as TGTGCCAGCAGGCAAACAGGGATTTCGGTCGGGGAGCTGTTTTTT. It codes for CASRQTGISVGELFF.

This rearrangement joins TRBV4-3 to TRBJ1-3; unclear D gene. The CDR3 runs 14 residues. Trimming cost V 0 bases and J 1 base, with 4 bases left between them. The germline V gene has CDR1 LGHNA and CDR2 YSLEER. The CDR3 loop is CASSQETSGNTIYF. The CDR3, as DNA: TGCGCCAGCAGCCAAGAGACATCTGGAAACACCATATATTTT.

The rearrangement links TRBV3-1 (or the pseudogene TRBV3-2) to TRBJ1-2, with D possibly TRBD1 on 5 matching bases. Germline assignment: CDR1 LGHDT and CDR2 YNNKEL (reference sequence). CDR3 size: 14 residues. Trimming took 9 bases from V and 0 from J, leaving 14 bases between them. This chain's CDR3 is CASSWGGTNYGYTF. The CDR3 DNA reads TGTGCCAGTTCTTGGGGCGGAACTAACTATGGCTACACCTTC.

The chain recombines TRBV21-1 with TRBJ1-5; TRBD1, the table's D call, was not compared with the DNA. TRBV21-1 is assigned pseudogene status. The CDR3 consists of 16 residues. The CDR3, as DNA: TGTGCCAGCAGCAATAGCGCAGGGGGGTGCAATCAGCCCCAGCATTTT. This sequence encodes CASSNSAGGCNQPQHF.

The CDR3 spells CATQPGTSRAGELFF. Written as DNA, the CDR3 is TGTGCCACCCAACCCGGGACTAGCAGGGCCGGGGAGCTGTTTTTT. V and J are TRBV19 and TRBJ2-2; TRBD2 aligns across 9 bases. CDR1 is LNHDA, CDR2 SQIVND, per germline (reference sequence). With 10 bases clipped from V and 6 bases from J, the junction kept 12 bases outside the gene matches. CDR3 length: 15 residues.

CDR3 region: CASSRDRGTIYF. The CDR3 DNA sequence: TGTGCCAGCAGCCGAGACAGGGGAACCATATATTTT. The V call is TRBV14, the J call TRBJ1-3; 8 bases align to TRBD1. The CDR3 runs to 12 residues. Per germline, CDR1 SGHDN and CDR2 FVKESK. V shed 4 bases and J 10 bases; nucleotides not matched to a gene: 3.

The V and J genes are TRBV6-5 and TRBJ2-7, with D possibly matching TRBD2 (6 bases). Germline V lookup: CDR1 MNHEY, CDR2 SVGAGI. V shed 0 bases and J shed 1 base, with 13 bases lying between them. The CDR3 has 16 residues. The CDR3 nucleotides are TGTGCCAGCAGTTACTCGAGGCTAAGCGGGTCCTACGAGCAGTACTTC. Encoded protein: CASSYSRLSGSYEQYF.

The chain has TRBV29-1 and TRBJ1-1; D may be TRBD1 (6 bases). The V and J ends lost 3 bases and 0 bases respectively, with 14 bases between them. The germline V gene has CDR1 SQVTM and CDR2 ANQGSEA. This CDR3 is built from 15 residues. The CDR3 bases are TGCAGCGTTGATATCGGTCACAGGGTGAACACTGAAGCTTTCTTT. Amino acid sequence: CSVDIGHRVNTEAFF. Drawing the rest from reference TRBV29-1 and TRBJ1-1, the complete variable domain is SAVISQKPSRDICQRGTSLTIQCQVDSQVTMMFWYRQQPGQSLTLIATANQGSEATYESGFVIDKFPISRPNLTFSTLTVSNMSPEDSSIYLCSVDIGHRVNTEAFFGQGTRLTVV.

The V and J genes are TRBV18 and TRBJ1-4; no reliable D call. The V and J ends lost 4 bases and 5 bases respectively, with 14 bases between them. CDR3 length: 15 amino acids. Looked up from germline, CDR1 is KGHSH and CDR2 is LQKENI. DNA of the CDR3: TGTGCCAGCTCACTTTCACGCGGTGGGAATGAAAAACTGTTTTTT. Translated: CASSLSRGGNEKLFF.